The sequence of this TCR beta chain was determined in a study of T cells in tuberculosis. The germline CDR1 and CDR2 sequences are SGHRS and YFSETQ. Germline trimming cut 3 bases from V and 4 bases from J; bases unmatched to any gene: 10. The CDR3 is 16 residues long. Generated by immunoSEQ multiplex PCR, the TCRdb table keeps only in-frame clones and is missing some. In the table there are around 38,000 clones, 95% of which are singletons. The specimen sequenced was PBMCs. This TCR was sampled from a donor between 5 and 29 years old with latent tuberculosis or without tuberculosis infection. This chain uses TRBV5-1 with TRBJ1-2; 9 nucleotides align to TRBD1. The chain's CDR3 is CASSSPGQGTSYGYTF. The DNA for the CDR3 is TGCGCCAGCAGCTCGCCGGGACAGGGAACATCCTATGGCTACACCTTC.